One sample yielded the 29 T cell receptor beta chains listed below, sequenced in a study of CD8 T cell repertoires and HIV-1 epitope variants (dated by TCRdb to the early 2020s). Receptor amplification or capture employed the immunoSEQ multiplex PCR assay. The immuneACCESS repertoire file appears here via TCRdb, limited to in-frame rearrangements. These files lack a portion of the clones; in checked studies, under half of the deficit traces to unresolved V genes, and the cause of the others is not known. For this sample the table gives under 100,000 clones, of which roughly four fifths were detected only once. Roughly 26% of the sample rests with the top ten. Sequenced: uncultured baseline CD8+ T cells from peripheral blood mononuclear cells (PBMCs). The receptors come from a male donor with HIV.

The rearrangement joins TRBV13 to TRBJ2-3, with D possibly TRBD2 on 5 matching bases. This CDR3 spans 12 amino acids. Trimming took off 3 bases at V and 5 bases at J, with 6 bases between the two ends. Germline V gives CDR1 PRHDT, CDR2 FYEKMQ (reference sequence). The CDR3 region has the DNA TGTGCCAGCAGCTTCCGGGAAGATACGCAGTATTTT. Residues: CASSFREDTQYF. The full variable domain, completed using reference TRBV13 and TRBJ2-3, is AAGVIQSPRHLIKEKRETATLKCYPIPRHDTVYWYQQGPGQDPQFLISFYEKMQSDKGSIPDRFSAQQFSDYHSELNMSSLELGDSALYFCASSFREDTQYFGPGTRLTVL.

This chain links TRBV15 with TRBJ2-1, with D perhaps matching TRBD1 or TRBD2 (5 bases each). The V end was cut by 5 bases, the J end by 8 bases, with 16 bases between. The CDR3 consists of 14 residues. Germline V gene lookup returns CDR1 LNHNV and CDR2 YYDKDF (reference sequence). The CDR3 DNA sequence: TGTGCCACCAGCGTGGGGGATCCCCCCCATGAGCAGTTCTTC. Protein product: CATSVGDPPHEQFF.

This chain joins TRBV23-1 and TRBJ1-1; the match to TRBD1 covers 7 bases. TRBV23-1 is labeled an ORF, and its function is uncertain. After removal of 4 bases from V and 4 bases from J, the junction contained 9 bases not matched to a gene. This CDR3 region has 15 residues. CDR3 sequence: CASSRIRQGGTEAFF. The DNA for the CDR3 is TGCGCCAGCAGTCGGATCAGACAGGGAGGCACTGAAGCTTTCTTT.

This clone occurred a few times. V is TRBV11-1 and J is TRBJ2-7; tentatively, D is TRBD2 (6 bases). CDR1 and CDR2 (germline): SGHAT, FQDESV (reference sequence). The V and J ends lost 5 bases and 3 bases respectively, with 8 bases between them. The CDR3 length is 12 residues. The DNA for the CDR3 is TGTGCCAGCAGCCCGGGAGTCTACGAGCAGTACTTC. It codes for CASSPGVYEQYF.

V gene TRBV9 combines with J gene TRBJ2-1; possibly TRBD1 or TRBD2 for D (5 bases each). V was clipped by 2 bases and J by 7 bases, with 10 bases between them. The CDR3 length is 13 residues. Germline V gives CDR1 SGDLS, CDR2 YYNGEE. CDR3 region: CASSVLGENEQFF. The CDR3 DNA sequence: TGTGCCAGCAGCGTCCTAGGGGAGAATGAGCAGTTCTTC.

The chain couples TRBV6-1 to TRBJ1-5; maybe TRBD1 (6 bases). V was trimmed by 4 bases and J by 6 bases, leaving 16 bases between them. Germline lookup yields CDR1 MNHNS and CDR2 SASEGT. This CDR3 has 15 residues. The CDR3 DNA reads as TGTGCCAGCAGTGGTAGGGGGGGGGCGGCTCAGCCCCAGCATTTT. This gives the protein CASSGRGGAAQPQHF.

The CDR3 here is CASSPGRAGRSSGANVLTF. The CDR3 nucleotides are TGTGCCAGCAGTCCAGGGAGGGCGGGTCGCAGCTCTGGGGCCAACGTCCTGACTTTC. The V call is TRBV27, the J call TRBJ2-6; 7 nucleotides align to TRBD2. Germline CDR1 MNHEY, CDR2 SMNVEV (reference sequence). The trim removed 5 bases at V and 0 bases at J, leaving 13 bases unmatched. The length of the CDR3 is 19 residues. The complete variable domain, with remaining parts taken from reference TRBV27 and TRBJ2-6, reads EAQVTQNPRYLITVTGKKLTVTCSQNMNHEYMSWYRQDPGLGLRQIYYSMNVEVTDKGDVPEGYKVSRKEKRNFPLILESPSPNQTSLYFCASSPGRAGRSSGANVLTFGAGSRLTVL.

The rearrangement joins TRBV28 to TRBJ2-1; a weak D match, TRBD2 (6 bases). The germline CDR1 and CDR2 sequences are MDHEN and SYDVKM. The CDR3 has 13 residues. The V gene lost 5 bases and the J gene lost 6 bases, with 11 bases spanning the gap. CDR3 amino acids: CASSLGTGNEQFF. The CDR3 DNA follows: TGTGCCAGCAGTCTGGGGACTGGCAATGAGCAGTTCTTC.

This clone appeared many times. The J gene is TRBJ1-1, the V gene TRBV27; 10 positions agree with TRBD1. The CDR3 sequence is 14 residues long. Germline V lookup: CDR1 MNHEY, CDR2 SMNVEV (reference sequence). V lost 5 bases to trimming and J lost 4 bases; unmatched junction nucleotides: 4. This CDR3 reads CASSTRTGGTEAFF. The CDR3 nucleotides read TGTGCCAGCAGTACAAGGACAGGGGGCACTGAAGCTTTCTTT.

The chain employs TRBV7-9 and TRBJ1-1, with D perhaps matching TRBD1 (5 bases). CDR1 SEHNR and CDR2 FQNEAQ come from the germline V gene (reference sequence). The CDR3 runs 13 residues. The ends were cut back, 1 base at V and 7 bases at J, with 10 bases in the middle. Written as DNA, the CDR3 is TGTGCCAGCAGCTTAGATCCAGGGATTGAAGCTTTCTTT. This sequence encodes CASSLDPGIEAFF.

The rearrangement uses TRBV5-1 and TRBJ2-1, with TRBD2 identical over 11 bases. Germline CDR1 reads SGHRS; CDR2 reads YFSETQ. The CDR3 has 15 amino acids. V shed 0 bases, J shed 8 bases, and the junction held 4 bases outside the gene matches. CDR3 sequence: CASSLGLAGIDEQFF. The CDR3 coding sequence is TGCGCCAGCAGCTTGGGACTAGCGGGGATCGATGAGCAGTTCTTC.

The V call is TRBV9, the J call TRBJ2-7; 7 nucleotides align to TRBD2. J lost 3 bases, V lost 0 bases, and 3 bases had no gene match. In germline, CDR1 is SGDLS, CDR2 YYNGEE. This CDR3 comprises 14 residues. The CDR3 region is CASSVGTSGYEQYF. CDR3 DNA: TGTGCCAGCAGCGTAGGGACTAGTGGCTACGAGCAGTACTTC.

At least ten counts were recorded for this clone. V usage is TRBV7-8 and J usage is TRBJ2-5, with unresolved D. The V end was cut by 5 bases, the J end by 1 base, with 17 bases between. The germline CDR1 and CDR2 sequences are SGHVS and FQNEAQ. This CDR3 contains 16 residues. The CDR3 loop reads CASSLYNRGPQETQYF. The CDR3 nucleotides are TGTGCCAGCAGCCTATACAACCGTGGGCCCCAAGAGACCCAGTACTTC.

The chain is built from TRBV6-5 and TRBJ2-7; 8 bases match TRBD1. V trimming: 6 bases; J trimming: 6 bases; junction bases outside the gene matches: 10. CDR3 length: 14 amino acids. The germline gives CDR1 MNHEY, CDR2 SVGAGI. The CDR3 bases are TGTGCCAGCAGGGCGCAGGGGGCGCAGGGCGAGCAGTACTTC. It is translated as CASRAQGAQGEQYF.

The chain couples TRBV5-4 to TRBJ1-2; D may be TRBD1 (5 bases). This CDR3 spans 13 amino acids. Germline loops: CDR1 SGHNT, CDR2 YYREEE (reference sequence). V gave up 1 base and J gave up 8 bases, with 12 bases separating them. CDR3 sequence (DNA): TGTGCCAGCAGCTTGAGCAGGGTTCGGGGCTACACCTTC. Translating it yields CASSLSRVRGYTF.

This rearrangement joins TRBV28 to TRBJ2-5, with 14 nucleotides matching TRBD2. After removal of 4 bases from V and 4 bases from J, the junction contained 5 bases not matched to a gene. CDR3 length: 16 amino acids. Per the germline V gene, CDR1 is MDHEN and CDR2 is SYDVKM. The CDR3 bases are TGTGCCAGCAGTTCCCCCGGGACTAGCGGGAGAGAGACCCAGTACTTC. This gives the protein CASSSPGTSGRETQYF.

The chain recombines TRBV29-1 with TRBJ2-7, with 8 bases matching TRBD1. V shed 7 bases, J shed 6 bases, and the junction held 5 bases outside the gene matches. Per germline, CDR1 SQVTM and CDR2 ANQGSEA. This CDR3 is 11 amino acids long. The CDR3 DNA follows: TGCAGCGCCGGACAGGGAGGCGAGCAGTACTTC. This translates into CSAGQGGEQYF.

V and J are TRBV19 and TRBJ1-5, with D possibly being TRBD1 (6 bases). CDR3 length: 16 residues. Germline assignment: CDR1 LNHDA and CDR2 SQIVND (reference sequence). Trimming removed 6 bases from V and 0 bases from J, with 15 bases in between. The CDR3 sequence is CASSLSGQNSNQPQHF. CDR3 sequence (DNA): TGTGCCAGTAGCCTTTCTGGACAGAATAGCAATCAGCCCCAGCATTTT.

The V and J genes are TRBV5-8 and TRBJ2-5; 8 bases align to TRBD2. There are 14 residues in the CDR3. With V trimmed by 0 bases and J by 5 bases, 3 bases remained unmatched. Germline lookup yields CDR1 SGHTS and CDR2 YDEGEE. In DNA form, the CDR3 reads TGTGCCAGCAGCTTGGCGGGGGGGTCGGAGACCCAGTACTTC. Translated: CASSLAGGSETQYF. Full variable domain (rest looked up from reference TRBV5-8 and TRBJ2-5): EAGVTQSPTHLIKTRGQQATLRCSPISGHTSVYWYQQALGLGLQFLLWYDEGEERNRGNFPPRFSGRQFPNYSSELNVNALELEDSALYLCASSLAGGSETQYFGPGTRLLVL.

The sample holds one count of this clone. The chain joins TRBV6-4 to TRBJ2-3; D is unclear. V shed 4 bases and J shed 1 base, with 6 bases lying between them. CDR1 and CDR2 (germline): MRHNA, SNTAGT. The CDR3 length is 13 residues. The CDR3 reads CASSVGRTDTQYF. For the CDR3, the DNA is TGTGCCAGCAGTGTTGGACGCACAGATACGCAGTATTTT.

This clone has only one observation. The chain is built from TRBV5-1 and TRBJ2-1, with 9 bases matching TRBD1. Trimming removed 3 bases from V and 2 bases from J; junction bases left unmatched: 3. The CDR3 consists of 15 residues. The germline V gene encodes CDR1 SGHRS and CDR2 YFSETQ. The DNA for the CDR3 is TGCGCCAGCAGCTCGACAGGGGGGACCTACAATGAGCAGTTCTTC. It specifies CASSSTGGTYNEQFF.

This clone was observed a handful of times. The chain is built from TRBV5-1 and TRBJ2-6; the D gene could be TRBD1 or TRBD2 (5 bases each). The CDR3 spans 18 residues. V lost 4 bases, J lost 0 bases, and 17 bases lay in between. The germline V gene encodes CDR1 SGHRS and CDR2 YFSETQ. CDR3 region: CASSHRDGRSSGANVLTF. In nucleotides, the CDR3 is TGCGCCAGCAGCCACCGGGACGGACGATCCTCTGGGGCCAACGTCCTGACTTTC.

The V call is TRBV4-3, the J call TRBJ1-2, with TRBD1 matching 8 bases. The CDR3 sequence is 17 residues long. CDR1 is LGHNA, CDR2 YSLEER, per germline. V dropped 0 bases and J dropped 4; count of bases not matched to a gene: 10. The CDR3 here is CASSQDWTPGGGYGYTF. The DNA for the CDR3 is TGCGCCAGCAGCCAAGATTGGACCCCAGGGGGCGGCTATGGCTACACCTTC.

The chain recombines TRBV19 with TRBJ2-1; 9 nucleotides line up with TRBD2. The ends lost 3 bases at V and 0 bases at J; junction bases unmatched: 12. CDR3 length: 19 amino acids. Germline V lookup: CDR1 LNHDA, CDR2 SQIVND (reference sequence). The chain's CDR3 is CASSILVSGGPSSYNEQFF. The CDR3 bases are TGTGCCAGTAGTATCTTGGTTAGCGGGGGCCCCAGCTCCTACAATGAGCAGTTCTTC.

This clone was counted a single time. The gene calls are TRBV27 and TRBJ2-7, with no clear D. Trimming stripped 8 bases from V and 4 bases from J, with 18 bases between. CDR3 length: 14 residues. Per the germline V gene, CDR1 is MNHEY and CDR2 is SMNVEV (reference sequence). The CDR3 spells CASADLRTPYEQYF. The CDR3 coding sequence is TGTGCCAGCGCCGACCTTAGGACGCCTTACGAGCAGTACTTC.

This clone was seen a handful of times. The J gene is TRBJ2-7, the V gene TRBV5-1; 7 bases match TRBD1. V lost 0 bases, J lost 4 bases, and 7 bases stayed unmatched. CDR1 is SGHRS, CDR2 YFSETQ, per germline. CDR3 length: 15 amino acids. The CDR3 DNA follows: TGCGCCAGCAGCTTGGGACAGGGTTATGCTTACGAGCAGTACTTC. This codes for CASSLGQGYAYEQYF. Looking up the rest from reference TRBV5-1 and TRBJ2-7 gives the full variable domain: KAGVTQTPRYLIKTRGQQVTLSCSPISGHRSVSWYQQTPGQGLQFLFEYFSETQRNKGNFPGRFSGRQFSNSRSEMNVSTLELGDSALYLCASSLGQGYAYEQYFGPGTRLTVT.

The rearrangement uses TRBV9 and TRBJ2-1, with 15 bases that match TRBD2. Looked up from germline, CDR1 is SGDLS and CDR2 is YYNGEE. V was clipped by 4 bases and J by 8 bases; unmatched bases: 7. The CDR3 consists of 16 residues. In nucleotides, the CDR3 is TGTGCCAGCAGCAGAGGACTAGCGGGGGGGCTGGATGAGCAGTTCTTC. Translated: CASSRGLAGGLDEQFF.

V gene TRBV27 combines with J gene TRBJ2-3; 9 positions agree with TRBD2. V lost 4 bases and J lost 0; bases outside the gene matches: 14. This CDR3 comprises 19 residues. Germline values: CDR1 MNHEY, CDR2 SMNVEV (reference sequence). The CDR3 sequence: CASSSLAGAQSPSTDTQYF. The DNA for the CDR3 is TGTGCCAGCAGTTCATTAGCGGGGGCCCAATCCCCTAGCACAGATACGCAGTATTTT.

In DNA, the CDR3 is TGCGCCAGCAGCTTGGATGGGGGTCGCGATGGCTACACCTTC. Its translation is CASSLDGGRDGYTF. This sequence joins TRBV5-1 and TRBJ1-2, with TRBD1 as a possible D gene (5 bases). V lost 0 bases, J lost 6 bases, and 12 bases lay in between. This CDR3 spans 14 amino acids. Germline V gene sequence: CDR1 SGHRS, CDR2 YFSETQ.